One sample yielded the 3 T cell receptor beta chains listed below, sequenced in a study of T cells in Graves' hyperthyroidism and ophthalmopathy. It was RNA transcripts that yielded the amplified TCR beta CDR3 regions. In the first-round RT-PCR of the TCR CDR3, the HTBI primer set was used. TCRdb reprocessed the multiplex PCR reads via MiXCR and lists one record per CDR3 protein. The table records 400,000 to 500,000 distinct CDR3 sequences, 13% to 15% of them present only once. The sequenced sample consisted of blood. The receptors here all came from a woman younger than 35 with Graves' hyperthyroidism.

This clonotype was seen repeatedly, ten times or more. One junction end does not reproduce the germline sequence, and a read error may be involved. V gene TRBV7-7 combines with J gene TRBJ2-7; the D call may be TRBD1 or TRBD2 (5 bases each). Per the germline V gene, CDR1 is SSHAT and CDR2 is FNYEAQ (reference sequence). The CDR3 is made up of 13 amino acids. CDR3: CASSRDVEDEQYF. CDR3 DNA sequence: TGTGCTAGCAGCAGGGACGTCGAAGACGAGCAGTACTTC.

This chain links TRBV29-1 with TRBJ1-2, with D tentatively TRBD1 (5 bases). The ends were cut back, 1 base at V and 2 bases at J, with 14 bases in the middle. Germline lookup yields CDR1 SQVTM and CDR2 ANQGSEA. The CDR3 sequence is 15 residues long. CDR3 residues: CSVEGDGTDNYGYTF. CDR3 bases: TGCAGCGTTGAAGGGGATGGGACGGACAACTATGGCTACACCTTC.

This clonotype was detected only once. V and J are TRBV2 and TRBJ2-3; D is possibly TRBD2 (6 bases). This CDR3 contains 16 residues. Per germline, CDR1 SNHLY and CDR2 FYNNEI. The ends were cut back, 6 bases at V and 0 bases at J, with 16 bases in the middle. The CDR3 nucleotides are TGTGCCAGCAGACCAATAGCGGAAACTAGCACAGATACGCAGTATTTT. Its protein product is CASRPIAETSTDTQYF. The full variable domain, with the rest looked up from reference TRBV2 and TRBJ2-3, is EPEVTQTPSHQVTQMGQEVILRCVPISNHLYFYWYRQILGQKVEFLVSFYNNEISEKSEIFDDQFSVERPDGSNFTLKIRSTKLEDSAMYFCASRPIAETSTDTQYFGPGTRLTVL.